This paragraph covers one T cell receptor beta chain sequence. The data were obtained in a study of blood T cell repertoires in COVID-19. TCRdb's copy holds only in-frame clones and misses some; the assay was immunoSEQ multiplex PCR. Among 180,000 or so clones, approximately 85% were seen once, and the ten largest hold about 6.3%. Trimming cost V 1 base and J 0 bases; bases outside gene matches: 10. This CDR3 is built from 17 residues. Germline loops: CDR1 SQVTM, CDR2 ANQGSEA. The sequence derives from a man in his forties who had recovered from COVID-19. The gene calls are TRBV29-1 and TRBJ2-7; 9 nucleotides match TRBD1. Source material: PBMCs or T cells enriched from blood (not recorded which). CDR3 protein: CSVEVVRRDRASYEQYF. The CDR3 bases are TGCAGCGTTGAAGTCGTTCGTAGGGACAGGGCCTCCTACGAGCAGTACTTC.